The sequence of this T cell receptor (beta chain) was determined in a study of blood T cells in healthy people across ages. Using a J-beta primer mix together with a sample-barcoded 5' primer, a second PCR was run for about 7 to 12 cycles. Each cDNA molecule, via a template-switch adaptor with 12 random nucleotides, was tagged. TCRdb recomputed calls from the 5' RACE reads with MiXCR, one row per CDR3 protein. Among just over 1 million distinct CDR3 sequences, around 45% were seen once, and the ten largest hold approximately 17%. V lost 0 bases to trimming and J lost 3 bases, with 15 bases between them. This CDR3 contains 16 residues.

Sequenced sample: blood. The sequence was collected from an older woman in good health. V gene TRBV12-3 or TRBV12-4 combines with J gene TRBJ2-7; perhaps TRBD2 as D (6 bases). CDR3 residues: CASSLASGGSVYEQYF. As DNA, the CDR3 is TGTGCCAGCAGTTTAGCGTCAGGAGGGTCGGTCTACGAGCAGTACTTC.